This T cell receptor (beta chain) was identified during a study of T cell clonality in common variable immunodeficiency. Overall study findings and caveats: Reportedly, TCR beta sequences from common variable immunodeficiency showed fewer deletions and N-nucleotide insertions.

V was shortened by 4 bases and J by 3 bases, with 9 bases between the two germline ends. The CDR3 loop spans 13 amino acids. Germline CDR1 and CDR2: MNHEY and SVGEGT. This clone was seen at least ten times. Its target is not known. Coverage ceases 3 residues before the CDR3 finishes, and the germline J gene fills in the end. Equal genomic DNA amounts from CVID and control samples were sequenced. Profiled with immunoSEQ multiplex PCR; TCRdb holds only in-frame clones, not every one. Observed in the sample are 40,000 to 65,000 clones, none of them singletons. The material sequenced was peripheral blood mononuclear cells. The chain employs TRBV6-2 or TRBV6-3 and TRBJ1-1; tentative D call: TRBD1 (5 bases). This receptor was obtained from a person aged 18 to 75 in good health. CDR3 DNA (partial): TGTGCCAGCAGTTTCTCAGGGTACACTGAA. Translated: CASSFSGYTE. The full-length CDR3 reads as CASSFSGYTEAFF.